This TCR beta chain was obtained from a study of blood T cell repertoires in COVID-19. The wider study: The study drew acute and convalescent COVID-19 samples from the United States, Italy and Spain. In each case, the material was cDNA or gDNA derived from T cells, B-cell-depleted T cells, or PBMCs.

The CDR3 consists of 15 residues. Original handling: Estimates of nucleated cell counts were drawn from the amplification of reference gene primers. Repertoires were generated with immunoSEQ multiplex PCR, while TCRdb's copy carries only in-frame clones and drops some. That table gives V, J and clone size, and the DNA gave D and trimming. The table lists approximately 41,000 clones, 81% of them singletons, with 30% to 45% in the top ten. The sample was peripheral blood. The chain links TRBV21-1 to TRBJ2-1; TRBD2 is taken as the D call from the table, unchecked against the DNA. TRBV21-1 is a pseudogene locus. This TCR derives from a man aged 40-55 years with active or convalescent COVID-19. CDR3 sequence: CASSKCLAGGNEQFF. DNA of the CDR3: TGTGCCAGCAGCAAATGCCTAGCGGGGGGCAATGAGCAGTTCTTC.